This T cell receptor (beta chain) derives from a study of T cells expressing NK-cell markers. About the research overall: Sorted CD3+CD56-NKG2C+, CD3+CD56+NKG2C- and CD3+CD56+NKG2C+ T cells were the source of the TCR beta repertoires. Sequenced donors, eight in total, included seven who were HCMV-seropositive and one who was seronegative.

TCRdb reprocessed the 5' RACE reads and reports one entry per CDR3 protein, with no DNA. This sample's table reports over 150,000 distinct CDR3 sequences. The CDR3 covers 12 residues. Per the germline V gene, CDR1 is DFQATT and CDR2 is SNEGSKA (reference sequence). The clonotype originates from a woman in her 50s in good health. The rearrangement links TRBV20-1 to TRBJ2-7; TCRdb lists TRBD1, though no DNA is available to test this call. The sequencing input was blood T cells: a sorted CD56 or NKG2C T cell subset, CD4+ or CD8+ T cells, or bulk PBMC T cells (not recorded which). This CDR3 is CSARTETYEQYF.